This TCR beta chain is from a study of T cell responses to AZD1222 COVID-19 vaccine. TCRdb's table, derived via immunoSEQ multiplex PCR, lists solely in-frame clones and lacks some. The repertoire holds around 200,000 clones, with approximately 91% as singletons. Study-level results: Females outnumbered males among donors, who were mostly white British; clonal diversity was possibly underestimated. There were vaccine-associated CD4 TCRs across spike, dominant at 160-218 and 743-854.

Concerning this clone: What it recognizes is unknown. The junction does not match germline at one end; this may be a read error.

This sample comprised peripheral blood, obtained on day 0 of AZD1222 vaccination. The clonotype was recovered from an adult in good health.

The CDR3 spells CASSFSPGTPNTGELFF. CDR3 nucleotides: TGTGCTAGCAGCTTCTCCCCCGGGACACCTAACACCGGGGAGCTGTTTTTT. The chain recombines TRBV7-7 with TRBJ2-2, with D possibly TRBD1 on 6 matching bases. Germline-derived CDR1 and CDR2 are SSHAT and FNYEAQ (reference sequence). The CDR3 has 17 amino acids.